The clone carrying this TCR beta chain was detected ten times or more. TCRdb used MiXCR to reprocess the 5' RACE reads, holding one entry per CDR3 protein. Of tens of thousands of distinct CDR3 sequences in the sample, roughly 3.5% were seen once. The V end was cut by 4 bases, the J end by 6 bases, with 14 bases between. The CDR3 consists of 14 residues. In germline, CDR1 is SGHKS, CDR2 YYEKEE (reference sequence). This entry comes from a study of neurological immune-mediated disorders. Input material: PBMCs. The chain uses TRBV5-5 and TRBJ1-5; D not certain. This clonotype was sampled from a man younger than 45 with multiple sclerosis. The CDR3 DNA follows: TGTGCCAGCAGCCCCTCGCAAGGAGGTCAGCCCCAGCATTTT. Translated, it gives CASSPSQGGQPQHF.